The count of the clone carrying this TCR beta chain is one. Antigen specificity is unknown. Measured with immunoSEQ multiplex PCR; TCRdb has only the in-frame clones, and not every one. Among 55,000 to 70,000 clones listed, over 90% were seen once. These data come from a study of cytomegalovirus exposure and HLA in healthy donors. Study outcomes and limitations: The study flagged about 160 TCR beta chains as cytomegalovirus-associated. Rare TCR sequences predominated, though certain public TCRs were found in many donors.

This CDR3 region has 16 residues. Trimming removed 3 bases from V and 1 base from J; junction bases left unmatched: 6. Looked up from germline, CDR1 is SGHTA and CDR2 is FQGNSA. The sequencing input was PBMCs. This chain uses TRBV7-2 with TRBJ2-3; 8 positions match TRBD2. This clonotype was sampled from a young man in good health and CMV-seronegative. Here the CDR3 DNA reads TGTGCCAGCAGCTTCTCCACAGCGGGGGGCACAGATACGCAGTATTTT. Translation gives CASSFSTAGGTDTQYF.